This TCR beta chain is from a study of T cells in women clearing cervical HPV infection. Study summary: Only a few women had HLA typing results available.

Study-level findings and limits: TRBV6-7 relative abundance averaged roughly 0.1% in cases and 0.15% to 0.2% in controls. A classifier using richness and V gene abundances reached an AUC of over 0.75.

Sequenced by immunoSEQ multiplex PCR; TCRdb stores in-frame clones only, minus some. The sample has 20,000 to 25,000 clones. About this clone itself: What it recognizes is unknown. The read ends 3 residues before the CDR3 terminus; that terminus is restored from the germline J gene.

The trim removed 9 bases at V and 7 bases at J, leaving 4 bases unmatched. CDR3 length equals 12 residues. The germline gives CDR1 MDHEN, CDR2 SYDVKM. The material sequenced was blood buffy coat. The chain joins TRBV28 to TRBJ2-4, with TRBD1 matching 9 bases. This TCR was recovered from a woman between 18 and 75 years old with a cervical HPV16 infection that either progressed to CIN3+ or cleared (not recorded which). The part of the CDR3 DNA that was read is TGTGCCAGTCGGGACAGGGCGAACATT. Amino acids: CASRDRANI. From start to end, the CDR3 is CASRDRANIQYF.